The clone carrying this T cell receptor (beta chain) was picked up a small number of times. What it binds is unknown. These data originate in a study of blood T cells in healthy people across ages. The wider study: Template switching captured about one barcoded beta molecule per two T cells.

Findings and limits, study-wide: Observed TCR beta diversity per million T cells went down as age went up. This fall followed a roughly linear course with age. The study regarded diversity estimates from one million T cells as underestimates.

Deletions cut 4 bases from V and 2 bases from J, with 17 bases between. The CDR3 consists of 16 residues. Germline lookup yields CDR1 SEHNR and CDR2 FQNEAQ (reference sequence). Researchers isolated at least 6.5 million PBMCs per sample. Through a sample-barcoded 5' primer and a J-beta primer mix, a second PCR was run for roughly 6 to 11 cycles. Via MiXCR, TCRdb re-called the 5' RACE reads, giving one row per CDR3 protein. This table has 1.5 million to 2 million distinct CDR3 sequences, about two fifths appearing once. Input material: blood. The chain links TRBV7-9 to TRBJ1-2, with D perhaps TRBD1 (5 bases). The receptor's source is a human donor in good health. This CDR3 reads CASSSTLGQFNYGYTF. DNA of the CDR3: TGTGCCAGCAGCTCAACCCTGGGGCAGTTCAACTATGGCTACACCTTC. The full variable domain, completed using reference TRBV7-9 and TRBJ1-2, is DTGVSQNPRHKITKRGQNVTFRCDPISEHNRLYWYRQTLGQGPEFLTYFQNEAQLEKSRLLSDRFSAERPKGSFSTLEIQRTEQGDSAMYLCASSSTLGQFNYGYTFGSGTRLTVV.